The next 20 T cell receptor beta chains were all read from a single sample in a study of blood T cell repertoires in COVID-19. TCRdb's table, derived via immunoSEQ multiplex PCR, lists solely in-frame clones and lacks some. The data contain around 250,000 clones, approximately 84% of them singletons. Sequenced material: PBMCs or T cells enriched from blood (not recorded which). The receptor set was obtained from a man aged 35-49 years who had recovered from COVID-19.

This clone was counted ten times or more. The J gene is TRBJ2-5, the V gene TRBV5-1; 12 bases align to TRBD2. Germline CDR1 is SGHRS and CDR2 is YFSETQ. CDR3 length: 15 amino acids. J lost 6 bases, V lost 3 bases, and 6 bases had no gene match. The CDR3: CASSSTSGGVKTQYF. CDR3 DNA sequence: TGCGCCAGCAGCTCGACTAGCGGGGGTGTCAAGACCCAGTACTTC.

The chain joins TRBV5-4 to TRBJ2-3, with D possibly being TRBD2 (7 bases). V lost 4 bases to trimming and J lost 2 bases, with 17 bases between them. Germline V gene sequence: CDR1 SGHNT, CDR2 YYREEE (reference sequence). The CDR3 loop spans 16 amino acids. As DNA, the CDR3 is TGTGCCAGCAGCAAACTCATAGGGGGGGACACAGATACGCAGTATTTT. The encoded protein is CASSKLIGGDTDTQYF.

The chain is built from TRBV28 and TRBJ1-1; a weak D match, TRBD1 (6 bases). With 10 bases removed from V and 1 base from J, the gap between germline ends came to 13 bases. From germline, CDR1 is MDHEN and CDR2 SYDVKM. CDR3 length: 13 residues. As DNA, the CDR3 is TGTGCCATTGACCAGGGGCAGAACACTGAAGCTTTCTTT. As protein: CAIDQGQNTEAFF.

The chain has TRBV2 and TRBJ2-1; D is unclear. V lost 6 bases and J lost 0, with 12 bases in between. This CDR3 spans 15 amino acids. Germline CDR1 and CDR2: SNHLY and FYNNEI. The CDR3, as DNA: TGTGCCAGCAGCGAGACGCGGAGCTCCTACAATGAGCAGTTCTTC. Amino acids: CASSETRSSYNEQFF.

The V gene is TRBV18, the J gene TRBJ2-1, with TRBD2 matching 7 bases. The CDR3 length is 16 residues. Germline-derived CDR1 and CDR2 are KGHSH and LQKENI. The junction had 13 bases not matched to a gene; V was cut back by 4 bases and J by 7 bases. CDR3 protein: CASSRLAQGLVNEQFF. The CDR3 coding sequence is TGTGCCAGCTCACGACTAGCTCAGGGTCTAGTAAATGAGCAGTTCTTC.

The chain carries TRBV6-5 and TRBJ1-5; D gene unclear. The V and J ends lost 0 bases and 4 bases respectively, with 10 bases between them. The CDR3 extends over 15 amino acids. CDR1 is MNHEY, CDR2 SVGAGI, per germline. The CDR3 spells CASSYSSRINQPQHF. CDR3 nucleotide sequence: TGTGCCAGCAGTTACTCGTCCAGGATTAATCAGCCCCAGCATTTT.

The chain has TRBV29-1 and TRBJ2-1, with 10 bases lining up with TRBD1. Germline V gene sequence: CDR1 SQVTM, CDR2 ANQGSEA. Unmatched junction bases numbered 10, after V lost 6 bases and J lost 8 bases. The CDR3 consists of 14 residues. This CDR3 is CSVGGDRGWDEQFF. The CDR3 DNA is TGCAGCGTCGGTGGGGACAGGGGTTGGGATGAGCAGTTCTTC.

This chain joins TRBV6-5 and TRBJ1-2; TRBD1 agrees at 9 bases. Germline CDR1 reads MNHEY; CDR2 reads SVGAGI. CDR3 length equals 15 residues. The V and J ends lost 6 bases and 4 bases, in that order; junction bases with no gene match: 9. The CDR3 loop is CASRSGQGNIYGYTF. CDR3 nucleotides: TGTGCCAGCAGGTCGGGACAGGGAAATATCTATGGCTACACCTTC.

The chain has TRBV4-3 and TRBJ2-6, with TRBD1 matching over 7 bases. Germline V gene lookup returns CDR1 LGHNA and CDR2 YSLEER. The CDR3 covers 18 residues. V lost 1 base and J lost 0; bases outside the gene matches: 6. The CDR3 DNA reads TGCGCCAGCAGCCAAGGTACGGGACAGACCTCTGGGGCCAACGTCCTGACTTTC. Its translation is CASSQGTGQTSGANVLTF.

This chain links TRBV11-2 with TRBJ2-1, with D possibly being TRBD2 (6 bases). The germline V gene has CDR1 SGHAT and CDR2 FQNNGV. V was trimmed by 5 bases and J by 12 bases, leaving 17 bases between them. The CDR3 length is 13 residues. The CDR3 is CASSTPTRTLQFF. The CDR3 nucleotides are TGTGCCAGCAGCACCCCGACTAGGACGCTGCAGTTCTTC.

The chain combines TRBV21-1 with TRBJ2-7; the D segment call TRBD1 is taken from the table without a DNA check. TRBV21-1 is flagged as a pseudogene. The CDR3 length is 17 residues. The CDR3, as DNA: TGTGCCAGCAGCAAAAGCGGCCGTGACAGGAGCTCCTACGAGCAGTACTTC. Translation gives CASSKSGRDRSSYEQYF.

For this clone: The junction departs from germline at one end; a sequencing error may be responsible. This chain connects TRBV7-2 to TRBJ2-1; 7 nucleotides line up with TRBD2. The germline V gene has CDR1 SGHTA and CDR2 FQGNSA. This CDR3 spans 15 amino acids. DNA of the CDR3: TGTGCCGGCAGCTTAGGGCTAGCGGTGTACAATGAGCAGTTCTTC. This encodes CAGSLGLAVYNEQFF.

The chain links TRBV6-1 to TRBJ1-2; D gene unclear. V lost 2 bases, J lost 4 bases, and 14 bases lay in between. CDR3 size: 15 residues. The germline V gene encodes CDR1 MNHNS and CDR2 SASEGT. CDR3 DNA: TGTGCCAGCAGTGAACGGCAGACTACTTTCTATGGCTACACCTTC. It encodes CASSERQTTFYGYTF.

This chain connects TRBV7-8 to TRBJ2-4; the D is unclear. Between the trimmed V and J ends, which lost 4 bases and 0 bases, there was a span of 13 bases. The germline V gene has CDR1 SGHVS and CDR2 FQNEAQ. The CDR3 length is 16 residues. The CDR3 reads CASSSRLSVAKNIQYF. The CDR3 DNA is TGTGCCAGCAGCTCCCGATTATCGGTAGCCAAAAACATTCAGTACTTC.

Here the CDR3 reads CASSLLGTSHTSEQFF. In nucleotides, the CDR3 is TGCGCCAGCAGCTTGCTCGGGACTAGCCATACGAGTGAGCAGTTCTTC. J is TRBJ2-1 and V is TRBV5-1; 9 bases match TRBD2. This CDR3 is built from 16 residues. With 1 base clipped from V and 9 bases from J, the junction kept 11 bases outside the gene matches. Germline V CDR1 and CDR2: SGHRS, YFSETQ. Supplemented by reference TRBV5-1 and TRBJ2-1, the full variable domain reads KAGVTQTPRYLIKTRGQQVTLSCSPISGHRSVSWYQQTPGQGLQFLFEYFSETQRNKGNFPGRFSGRQFSNSRSEMNVSTLELGDSALYLCASSLLGTSHTSEQFFGPGTRLTVL.

The chain carries TRBV11-3 and TRBJ2-5; a weak D match, TRBD2 (7 bases). The V gene lost 6 bases and the J gene lost 2 bases, with 13 bases spanning the gap. Germline V CDR1 and CDR2: SGHNT, YENEEA. The CDR3 loop spans 14 amino acids. CDR3 in amino acids: CASSRGGPQETQYF. The CDR3 coding sequence is TGTGCCAGCAGTAGGGGGGGTCCTCAAGAGACCCAGTACTTC.

The chain carries TRBV28 and TRBJ2-3; a weak D match, TRBD1 (5 bases). The CDR3 extends over 14 amino acids. With 4 bases removed from V and 2 bases from J, the gap between germline ends came to 10 bases. Per the germline V gene, CDR1 is MDHEN and CDR2 is SYDVKM. As DNA, the CDR3 is TGTGCCAGCAGTTCCGGACATACCACAGATACGCAGTATTTT. This translates into CASSSGHTTDTQYF.

The genes are TRBV19 and TRBJ1-1; D may be TRBD1 (5 bases). Germline V gene sequence: CDR1 LNHDA, CDR2 SQIVND (reference sequence). V lost 3 bases and J lost 0, with 17 bases in between. CDR3 length equals 17 residues. The CDR3, as DNA: TGTGCCAGTAGTATTCATCCCGGATCAGGGATGAACACTGAAGCTTTCTTT. Translation: CASSIHPGSGMNTEAFF.

The gene calls are TRBV11-2 and TRBJ2-6; 7 bases align to TRBD1. Germline CDR1 SGHAT, CDR2 FQNNGV. This CDR3 region has 17 residues. The V gene end was trimmed by 0 bases and the J gene end by 4 bases; junction bases not matched to a gene: 6. The CDR3 bases are TGTGCCAGCAGCTTAGAATCTACAGGGGTCGGGGCCAACGTCCTGACTTTC. This sequence encodes CASSLESTGVGANVLTF.

V and J are TRBV5-4 and TRBJ2-2; TRBD2 is a possible D gene (6 bases). Between the trimmed V and J ends, which lost 2 bases and 6 bases, there was a span of 14 bases. Germline assignment: CDR1 SGHNT and CDR2 YYREEE (reference sequence). This CDR3 comprises 15 residues. DNA of the CDR3: TGTGCCAGCAGCTTTACTAGCAATACCGCCGGGGAGCTGTTTTTT. It translates to CASSFTSNTAGELFF.